A single sample is the source of the 7 T cell receptor beta chains below, sequenced in a study of response to subunit inactivated influenza vaccine. TCRdb reanalysed the RT-PCR reads using MiXCR and keeps one entry per CDR3 protein. The data hold about 240,000 distinct CDR3 sequences, with approximately 12% observed a single time. Specimen: non-naive T cells sorted from PBMCs, collected about 14 days before vaccination. Receptors were obtained from a man aged 50-60 years who received an inactivated influenza vaccine.

This clonotype was detected only a few times. The chain joins TRBV15 to TRBJ2-4, with 8 bases identical to TRBD1. The trim removed 4 bases at V and 11 bases at J, leaving 16 bases unmatched. CDR3 length: 16 amino acids. The germline gives CDR1 LNHNV, CDR2 YYDKDF (reference sequence). In DNA, the CDR3 is TGTGCCACCAGCACCACCTGGACAGGGAAGAAAACATTTCAGTACTTC. Amino acids: CATSTTWTGKKTFQYF. Full variable domain (missing parts from reference TRBV15 and TRBJ2-4): DAMVIQNPRYQVTQFGKPVTLSCSQTLNHNVMYWYQQKSSQAPKLLFHYYDKDFNNEADTPDNFQSRRPNTSFCFLDIRSPGLGDTAMYLCATSTTWTGKKTFQYFGAGTRLSVL.

This clonotype was observed a few times. The V gene is TRBV6-5, the J gene TRBJ1-2, with a weak D call TRBD1 (5 bases). This CDR3 has 15 residues. Germline V gives CDR1 MNHEY, CDR2 SVGAGI. The V and J ends lost 2 bases and 0 bases respectively, with 10 bases between them. The CDR3 region is CASSYDRTANYGYTF. The CDR3 DNA reads as TGTGCCAGCAGTTACGACAGAACAGCTAACTATGGCTACACCTTC.

This clonotype occurred a few times. The rearrangement uses TRBV4-3 and TRBJ2-7, with a tentative D call TRBD2 (5 bases). With 1 base removed from V and 4 bases from J, the gap between germline ends came to 11 bases. CDR1 is LGHNA, CDR2 YSLEER, per germline. This CDR3 comprises 14 residues. In DNA, the CDR3 is TGCGCCAGCAGCCAAGTAGGAGGAAGTTACGAGCAGTACTTC. This translates into CASSQVGGSYEQYF.

This clonotype turned up a few times. V usage is TRBV27 and J usage is TRBJ1-2, with D maybe TRBD1 (5 bases). Per the germline V gene, CDR1 is MNHEY and CDR2 is SMNVEV (reference sequence). Trimming took off 3 bases at V and 4 bases at J, with 12 bases between the two ends. This CDR3 spans 14 amino acids. The chain's CDR3 is CASSFRPGGYGYTF. For the CDR3, the DNA is TGTGCCAGCAGTTTCAGACCGGGGGGCTATGGCTACACCTTC.

Ten or more counts support this clonotype. The rearrangement links TRBV18 to TRBJ1-1; D is uncertain. The germline V and J ends were trimmed by 8 bases and 1 base, with 11 bases remaining between them. From germline, CDR1 is KGHSH and CDR2 LQKENI. This CDR3 is 13 amino acids long. The chain's CDR3 is CASSPQANTEAFF. The CDR3 DNA is TGTGCCAGCAGCCCGCAGGCGAACACTGAAGCTTTCTTT.

This clonotype was recorded a few times. The chain employs TRBV3-1 and TRBJ2-1; D uncertain. The CDR3 runs to 16 residues. Germline assignment: CDR1 LGHDT and CDR2 YNNKEL (reference sequence). The V end lost 4 bases, the J end lost 4 bases, and 17 bases lay between the germline ends. The CDR3 bases are TGTGCCAGCAGCCCATACTCCGGTTGGGGTTACAATGAGCAGTTCTTC. Its translation: CASSPYSGWGYNEQFF.

This sequence joins TRBV15 and TRBJ2-5; D is undetermined. V shed 6 bases and J shed 2 bases, with 7 bases lying between them. Germline CDR1 LNHNV, CDR2 YYDKDF (reference sequence). CDR3 size: 12 residues. CDR3 nucleotide sequence: TGTGCCACCAGTCCCGCTCAAGAGACCCAGTACTTC. Encoded protein: CATSPAQETQYF.